This T cell receptor beta chain is drawn from a study of blood T cell repertoires in COVID-19. Study-level information: Sites in the United States, Italy and Spain provided acute and convalescent COVID-19 samples. Sample material is recorded as cDNA or gDNA derived from T cells, B-cell-depleted T cells, or PBMCs.

In the original workflow: Reference gene primers were amplified, and this amplification served to estimate nucleated cell counts. This table comes from immunoSEQ multiplex PCR, and its TCRdb copy is limited to in-frame clones, with some not included. Clone size and the V and J calls come from that table; the DNA yielded D and trimming. The sample shows 250,000 or so clones, about 83% of them seen only once. Losses at the gene ends were 6 bases for V and 2 bases for J; bases not matched to a gene: 5. The germline CDR1 and CDR2 sequences are SGHRS and YFSETQ. The CDR3 runs to 14 residues. This sequence joins TRBV5-1 and TRBJ2-5; 9 bases fit TRBD2. The sequenced sample consisted of peripheral blood. The origin of this receptor is a man aged 50-59 years with acute or convalescent COVID-19. In DNA form, the CDR3 reads TGCGCCAGCACTAGCGGGGAGCTACAAGAGACCCAGTACTTC. It encodes CASTSGELQETQYF.